This T cell receptor beta chain was observed in a study of T cells after yellow fever vaccination. Notes on the study in general: A minor fraction of clonotypes spanned both CD4 and CD8 compartments.

In regard to this clonotype: Its target is unknown.

TCR cDNA, made by 5'RACE template switching, carried an added universal primer site and UMIs. TCRdb ran MiXCR on the 5' RACE reads and lists one entry per CDR3 protein. The sample has some 300,000 distinct CDR3 sequences, roughly 8% seen once. This receptor was obtained from a man younger than 30 who received the YFV17D yellow fever vaccine. This sample comprised PBMCs, obtained about 41 days after the first yellow fever vaccination.

For the CDR3, the DNA is TGCAGTGCTAGTTTACGGGGATTAGATACGCAGTATTTT. Amino acids: CSASLRGLDTQYF. The genes are TRBV20-1 and TRBJ2-3; weak D call: TRBD2 (5 bases). Germline V gene data show CDR1 as DFQATT and CDR2 as SNEGSKA (reference sequence). V was pared by 3 bases and J by 5 bases, with 12 bases between. The CDR3 is 13 residues long.